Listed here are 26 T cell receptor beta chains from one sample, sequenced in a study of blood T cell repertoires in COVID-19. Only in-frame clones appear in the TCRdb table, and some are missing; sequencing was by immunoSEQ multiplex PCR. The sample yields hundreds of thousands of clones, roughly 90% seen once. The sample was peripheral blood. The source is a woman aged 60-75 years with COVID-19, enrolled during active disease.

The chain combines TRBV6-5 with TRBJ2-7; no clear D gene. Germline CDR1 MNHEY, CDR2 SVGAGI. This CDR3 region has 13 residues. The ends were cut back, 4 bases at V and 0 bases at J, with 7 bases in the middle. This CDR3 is CASSSPSSYEQYF. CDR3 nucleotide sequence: TGTGCCAGCAGTTCCCCCAGCTCCTACGAGCAGTACTTC.

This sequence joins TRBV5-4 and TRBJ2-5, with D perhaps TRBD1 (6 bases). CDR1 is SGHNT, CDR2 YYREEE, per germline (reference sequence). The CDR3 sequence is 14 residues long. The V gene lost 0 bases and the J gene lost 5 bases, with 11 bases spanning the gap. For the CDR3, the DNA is TGTGCCAGCAGCTTGGTGGGGGCTGGGGAGACCCAGTACTTC. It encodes CASSLVGAGETQYF.

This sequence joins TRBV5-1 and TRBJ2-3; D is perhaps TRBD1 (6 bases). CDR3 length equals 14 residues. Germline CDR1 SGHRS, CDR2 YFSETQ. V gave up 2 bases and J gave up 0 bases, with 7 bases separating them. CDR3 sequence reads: CASSFGQSTDTQYF. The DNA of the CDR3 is TGCGCCAGCAGCTTCGGACAGAGCACAGATACGCAGTATTTT.

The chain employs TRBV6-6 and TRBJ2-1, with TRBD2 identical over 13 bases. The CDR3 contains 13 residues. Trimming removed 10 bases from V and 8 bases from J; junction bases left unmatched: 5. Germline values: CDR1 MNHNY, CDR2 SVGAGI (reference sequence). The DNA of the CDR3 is TGTGCCATTACTAGCGGGGGGGCTGATGAGCAGTTCTTC. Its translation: CAITSGGADEQFF.

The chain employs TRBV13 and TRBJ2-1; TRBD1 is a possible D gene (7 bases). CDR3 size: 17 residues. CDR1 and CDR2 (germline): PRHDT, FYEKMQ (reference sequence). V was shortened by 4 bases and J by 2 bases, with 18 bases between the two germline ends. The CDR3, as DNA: TGTGCCAGCAGCTCCGCCAGGGGGGCCCAAACCTACAATGAGCAGTTCTTC. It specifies CASSSARGAQTYNEQFF. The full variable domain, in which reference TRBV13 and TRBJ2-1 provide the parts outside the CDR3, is AAGVIQSPRHLIKEKRETATLKCYPIPRHDTVYWYQQGPGQDPQFLISFYEKMQSDKGSIPDRFSAQQFSDYHSELNMSSLELGDSALYFCASSSARGAQTYNEQFFGPGTRLTVL.

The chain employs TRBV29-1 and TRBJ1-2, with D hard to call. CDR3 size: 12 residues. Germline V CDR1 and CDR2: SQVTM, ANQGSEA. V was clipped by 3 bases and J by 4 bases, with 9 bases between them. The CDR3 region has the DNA TGCAGCGTTGATGGAGAATCCTATGGCTACACCTTC. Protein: CSVDGESYGYTF.

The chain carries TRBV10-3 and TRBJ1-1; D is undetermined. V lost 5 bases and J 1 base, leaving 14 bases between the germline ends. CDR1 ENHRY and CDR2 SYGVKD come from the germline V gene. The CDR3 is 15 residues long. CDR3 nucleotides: TGTGCCATCAGTCCCACTCGACACTCGAACACTGAAGCTTTCTTT. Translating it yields CAISPTRHSNTEAFF.

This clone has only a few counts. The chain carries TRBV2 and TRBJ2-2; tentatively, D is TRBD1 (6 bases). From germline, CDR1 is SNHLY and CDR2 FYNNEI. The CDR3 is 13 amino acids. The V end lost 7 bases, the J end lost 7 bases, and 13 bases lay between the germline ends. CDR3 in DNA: TGTGCCAGCACCCTACAGGGACACGGGGAGCTGTTTTTT. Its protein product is CASTLQGHGELFF.

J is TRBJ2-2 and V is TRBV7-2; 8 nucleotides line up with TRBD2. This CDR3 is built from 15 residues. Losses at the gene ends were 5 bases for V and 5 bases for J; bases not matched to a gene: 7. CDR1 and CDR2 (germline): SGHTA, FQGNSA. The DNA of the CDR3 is TGTGCCAGCAGCCCCCAGCTAGCGGGTACCGGGGAGCTGTTTTTT. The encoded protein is CASSPQLAGTGELFF. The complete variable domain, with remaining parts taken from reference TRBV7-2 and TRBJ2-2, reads GAGVSQSPSNKVTEKGKDVELRCDPISGHTALYWYRQSLGQGLEFLIYFQGNSAPDKSGLPSDRFSAERTGGSVSTLTIQRTQQEDSAVYLCASSPQLAGTGELFFGEGSRLTVL.

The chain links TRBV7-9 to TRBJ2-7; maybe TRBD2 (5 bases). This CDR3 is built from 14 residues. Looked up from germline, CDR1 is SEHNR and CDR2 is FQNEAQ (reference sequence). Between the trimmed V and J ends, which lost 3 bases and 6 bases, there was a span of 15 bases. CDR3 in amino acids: CASSFFHKEAEQYF. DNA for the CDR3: TGTGCCAGCAGCTTTTTTCACAAGGAGGCCGAGCAGTACTTC.

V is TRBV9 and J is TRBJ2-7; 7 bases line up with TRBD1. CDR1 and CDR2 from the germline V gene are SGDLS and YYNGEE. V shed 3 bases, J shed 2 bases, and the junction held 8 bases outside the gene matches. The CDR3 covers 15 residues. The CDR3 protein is CASSARDSFTYEQYF. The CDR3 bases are TGTGCCAGCAGCGCAAGGGACAGCTTTACCTACGAGCAGTACTTC.

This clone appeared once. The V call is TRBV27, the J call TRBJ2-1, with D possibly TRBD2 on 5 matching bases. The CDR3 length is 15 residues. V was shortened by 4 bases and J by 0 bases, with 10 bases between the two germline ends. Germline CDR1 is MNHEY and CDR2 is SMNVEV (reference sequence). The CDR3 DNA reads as TGTGCCAGCAGTTCTGGACTCAGCTCCTACAATGAGCAGTTCTTC. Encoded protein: CASSSGLSSYNEQFF.

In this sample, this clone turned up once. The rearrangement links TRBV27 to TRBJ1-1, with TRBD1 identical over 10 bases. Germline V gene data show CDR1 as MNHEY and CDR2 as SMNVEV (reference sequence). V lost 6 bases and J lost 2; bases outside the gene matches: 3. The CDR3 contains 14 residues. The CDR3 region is CASSLTGGNTEAFF. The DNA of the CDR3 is TGTGCCAGCAGCTTGACAGGGGGCAACACTGAAGCTTTCTTT.

CDR3 sequence: CASSLGAPGSTDTQYF. For the CDR3, the DNA is TGTGCCAGCAGCTTGGGTGCGCCGGGTTCCACAGATACGCAGTATTTT. J is TRBJ2-3 and V is TRBV5-4; no reliable D call. The CDR3 totals 16 residues. Germline V lookup: CDR1 SGHNT, CDR2 YYREEE (reference sequence). V lost 0 bases and J 2 bases, leaving 13 bases between the germline ends.

CDR3 sequence reads: CASSGQGGRGGYTF. The CDR3 DNA sequence: TGTGCCAGCAGTGGACAGGGGGGACGAGGTGGCTACACCTTC. The chain carries TRBV2 and TRBJ1-2, with 9 bases fitting TRBD1. V lost 4 bases, J lost 7 bases, and 7 bases stayed unmatched. CDR1 is SNHLY, CDR2 FYNNEI, per germline. This CDR3 is 14 amino acids long.

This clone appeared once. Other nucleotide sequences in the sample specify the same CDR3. CDR3 loop: CASSPTGNYGYTF. The DNA for the CDR3 is TGTGCCAGCAGCCCGACAGGGAACTATGGCTACACCTTC. The chain couples TRBV7-9 to TRBJ1-2; 7 bases fit TRBD1. Germline CDR1 SEHNR, CDR2 FQNEAQ (reference sequence). CDR3 size: 13 residues. Trimming removed 5 bases from V and 2 bases from J; junction bases left unmatched: 2.

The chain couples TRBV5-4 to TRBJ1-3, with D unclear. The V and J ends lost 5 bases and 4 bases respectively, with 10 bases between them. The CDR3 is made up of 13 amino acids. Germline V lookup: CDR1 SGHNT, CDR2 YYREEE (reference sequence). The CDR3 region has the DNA TGTGCCAGCAGTCGGGAGTCCGGAAACACCATATATTTT. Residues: CASSRESGNTIYF.

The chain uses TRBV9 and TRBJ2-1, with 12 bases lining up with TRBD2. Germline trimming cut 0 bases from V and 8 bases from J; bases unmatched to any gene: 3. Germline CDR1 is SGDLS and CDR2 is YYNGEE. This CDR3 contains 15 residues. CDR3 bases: TGTGCCAGCAGCGTAGAGGCTAGCGGGGGGGATGAGCAGTTCTTC. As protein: CASSVEASGGDEQFF.

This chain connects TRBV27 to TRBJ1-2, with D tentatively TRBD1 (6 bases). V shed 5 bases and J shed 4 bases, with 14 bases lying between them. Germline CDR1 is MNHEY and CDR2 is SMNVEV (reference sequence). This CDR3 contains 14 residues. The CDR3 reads CASSPHRERYGYTF. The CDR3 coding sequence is TGTGCCAGCAGTCCCCACAGGGAGCGCTATGGCTACACCTTC.

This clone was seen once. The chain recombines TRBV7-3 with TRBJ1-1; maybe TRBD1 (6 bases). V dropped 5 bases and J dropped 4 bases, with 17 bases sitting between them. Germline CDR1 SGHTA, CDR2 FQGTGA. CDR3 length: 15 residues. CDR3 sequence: CASSPQTGFGTEAFF. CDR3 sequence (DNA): TGTGCCAGCAGCCCCCAAACAGGGTTCGGCACTGAAGCTTTCTTT.

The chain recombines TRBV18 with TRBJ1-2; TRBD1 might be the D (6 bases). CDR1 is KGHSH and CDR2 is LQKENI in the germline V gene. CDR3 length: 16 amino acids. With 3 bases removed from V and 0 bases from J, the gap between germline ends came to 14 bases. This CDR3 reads CASSPTGGYANYGYTF. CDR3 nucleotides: TGTGCCAGCTCACCCACTGGGGGCTACGCTAACTATGGCTACACCTTC. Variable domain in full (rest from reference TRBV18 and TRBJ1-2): NAGVMQNPRHLVRRRGQEARLRCSPMKGHSHVYWYRQLPEEGLKFMVYLQKENIIDESGMPKERFSAEFPKEGPSILRIQQVVRGDSAAYFCASSPTGGYANYGYTFGSGTRLTVV.

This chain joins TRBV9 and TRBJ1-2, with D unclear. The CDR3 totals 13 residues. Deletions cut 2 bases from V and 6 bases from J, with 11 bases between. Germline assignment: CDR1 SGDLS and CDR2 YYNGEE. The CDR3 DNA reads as TGTGCCAGCAGCGTGCACGGGGAGGATGGCTACACCTTC. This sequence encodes CASSVHGEDGYTF.

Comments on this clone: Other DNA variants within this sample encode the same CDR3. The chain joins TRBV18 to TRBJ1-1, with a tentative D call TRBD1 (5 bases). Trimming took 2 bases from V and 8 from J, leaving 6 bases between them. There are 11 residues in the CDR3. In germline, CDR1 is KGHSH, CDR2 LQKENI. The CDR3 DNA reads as TGTGCCAGCTCACCAGGGGCAGAAGCTTTCTTT. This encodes CASSPGAEAFF.

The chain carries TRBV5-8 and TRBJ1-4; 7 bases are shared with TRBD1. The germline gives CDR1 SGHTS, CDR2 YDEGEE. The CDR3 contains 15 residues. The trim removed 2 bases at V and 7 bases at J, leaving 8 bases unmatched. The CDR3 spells CASSFSPGGGEKLFF. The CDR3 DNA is TGTGCCAGCAGCTTCTCCCCAGGGGGAGGTGAAAAACTGTTTTTT.

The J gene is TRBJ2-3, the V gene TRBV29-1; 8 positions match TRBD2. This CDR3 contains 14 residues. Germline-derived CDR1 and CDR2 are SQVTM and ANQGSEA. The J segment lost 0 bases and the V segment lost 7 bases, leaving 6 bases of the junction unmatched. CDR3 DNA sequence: TGCAGCGCCGGGGGGGTTACTAGCACAGATACGCAGTATTTT. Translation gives CSAGGVTSTDTQYF.

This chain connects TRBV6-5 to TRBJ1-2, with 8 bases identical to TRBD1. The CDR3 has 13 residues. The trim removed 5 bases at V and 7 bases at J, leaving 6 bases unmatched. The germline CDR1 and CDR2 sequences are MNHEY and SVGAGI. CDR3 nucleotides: TGTGCCAGCAGTCTTCAGGGGGCCATTGGCTACACCTTC. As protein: CASSLQGAIGYTF.